The 29 T cell receptor beta chains reported below all come from one sample, sequenced in a study of regulatory T cells in long-lasting Graves disease. The TCR library used RNA extracted from PBMCs. TCRdb independently ran MiXCR on the reads; one entry per CDR3 protein. The repertoire includes 650 to 750 distinct CDR3 sequences, 80% to 85% of them detected once, and under 11% sits in the top ten. The source material was peripheral blood mononuclear cells (PBMCs), sampled with antithyroid drug treatment, in newly diagnosed or persistent Graves disease (not recorded which). Source of these receptors: a woman aged 30 to 39 with Graves disease.

This clonotype showed up just once. V is TRBV6-2 or TRBV6-3 and J is TRBJ2-1; D is unresolved. The CDR3 extends over 12 amino acids. The ends were cut back, 6 bases at V and 14 bases at J, with 17 bases in the middle. The germline gives CDR1 MNHEY, CDR2 SVGEGT. The CDR3 spells CASSLFGPSEFF. The CDR3 nucleotides are TGTGCCAGCAGCCTCTTTGGGCCCTCGGAGTTCTTC.

In this sample, this clonotype turned up a few times. This sequence joins TRBV7-9 and TRBJ1-2; TRBD1 aligns across 10 bases. This CDR3 is built from 15 residues. Looked up from germline, CDR1 is SEHNR and CDR2 is FQNEAQ (reference sequence). Unmatched junction bases numbered 6, after V lost 4 bases and J lost 4 bases. For the CDR3, the DNA is TGTGCCAGCAGCTCAGGGACAGGGGAGGCCTATGGCTACACCTTC. Translated, it gives CASSSGTGEAYGYTF.

This clonotype was observed a single time. The chain has TRBV6-5 and TRBJ2-1, with 7 nucleotides matching TRBD1. Germline values: CDR1 MNHEY, CDR2 SVGAGI. J lost 2 bases, V lost 2 bases, and 3 bases had no gene match. CDR3 length: 15 amino acids. The CDR3 nucleotides read TGTGCCAGCAGTTACGGGACAGTCCCCTACAATGAGCAGTTCTTC. This translates into CASSYGTVPYNEQFF.

The V call is TRBV18, the J call TRBJ1-1; weak D call: TRBD1 (5 bases). From germline, CDR1 is KGHSH and CDR2 LQKENI. With 6 bases removed from V and 6 bases from J, the gap between germline ends came to 11 bases. CDR3 size: 12 residues. In nucleotides, the CDR3 is TGTGCCAGCTCTCGGGGCACTGCTGAAGCTTTCTTT. Its protein is CASSRGTAEAFF. Filled out from reference TRBV18 and TRBJ1-1, the complete variable domain reads NAGVMQNPRHLVRRRGQEARLRCSPMKGHSHVYWYRQLPEEGLKFMVYLQKENIIDESGMPKERFSAEFPKEGPSILRIQQVVRGDSAAYFCASSRGTAEAFFGQGTRLTVV.

The gene calls are TRBV11-1 and TRBJ1-2, with 8 bases fitting TRBD1. V lost 6 bases, J lost 8 bases, and 17 bases stayed unmatched. The CDR3 covers 16 residues. Germline CDR1 and CDR2: SGHAT and FQDESV (reference sequence). The CDR3 region has the DNA TGTGCCAGCAGACGCAGCCAGGACAGGGATAAAGAAGGCTACACCTTC. It encodes CASRRSQDRDKEGYTF.

CDR3: CSVSPLAGGNTGELFF. DNA of the CDR3: TGCAGCGTTTCCCCCCTAGCGGGGGGTAACACCGGGGAGCTGTTTTTT. The rearrangement uses TRBV29-1 and TRBJ2-2; 11 nucleotides align to TRBD2. This CDR3 has 16 amino acids. V shed 5 bases, J shed 2 bases, and the junction held 7 bases outside the gene matches. The germline V gene has CDR1 SQVTM and CDR2 ANQGSEA.

This rearrangement joins TRBV2 to TRBJ2-7, with D perhaps TRBD1 or TRBD2 (6 bases each). V lost 8 bases, J lost 6 bases, and 17 bases lay in between. The V gene's germline CDR1 is SNHLY and CDR2 FYNNEI. CDR3 length: 13 amino acids. The CDR3 loop is CASGREGGPEQYF. DNA for the CDR3: TGTGCCAGCGGCCGAGAGGGGGGCCCCGAGCAGTACTTC.

The gene calls are TRBV5-2 and TRBJ1-1; the table names TRBD1, a call not compared with the DNA. TRBV5-2 is designated a pseudogene. CDR3 length equals 13 residues. The CDR3 DNA is TGTGCCAGCACCGTTGACAGACACACTGAAGCTTTCTTT. Translated, it gives CASTVDRHTEAFF.

The V gene is TRBV11-2, the J gene TRBJ2-7; 7 bases agree with TRBD1. After removal of 5 bases from V and 6 bases from J, the junction contained 4 bases not matched to a gene. CDR1 and CDR2 (germline): SGHAT, FQNNGV. The CDR3 is made up of 12 amino acids. CDR3 protein: CASSDTGVEQYF. The CDR3 nucleotides read TGTGCCAGCAGCGACACAGGGGTCGAGCAGTACTTC.

The table lists this clonotype with a few counts. This chain joins TRBV19 and TRBJ2-1, with D unclear. Germline V gives CDR1 LNHDA, CDR2 SQIVND (reference sequence). The CDR3 covers 15 residues. The ends were cut back, 3 bases at V and 7 bases at J, with 16 bases in the middle. The CDR3 sequence is CASSIYPKDGNEQFF. Here the CDR3 DNA reads TGTGCCAGTAGTATCTACCCGAAGGACGGAAATGAGCAGTTCTTC.

This clonotype was seen a handful of times. This chain links TRBV5-6 with TRBJ1-1; D not resolved. This CDR3 spans 14 amino acids. Trimming removed 0 bases from V and 4 bases from J, with 10 bases in between. Germline-derived CDR1 and CDR2 are SGHDT and YYEEEE. DNA for the CDR3: TGTGCCAGCAGCTTGGGACGGCGTCTCACTGAAGCTTTCTTT. The encoded protein is CASSLGRRLTEAFF.

In its sample, this clonotype was seen a few times. The chain combines TRBV6-5 with TRBJ1-2; unclear D gene. The ends were cut back, 2 bases at V and 8 bases at J, with 6 bases in the middle. CDR1 is MNHEY and CDR2 is SVGAGI in the germline V gene. The CDR3 loop spans 11 amino acids. The CDR3, as DNA: TGTGCCAGCAGTTACGGTCGGGGCTACACCTTC. It translates to CASSYGRGYTF.

The chain employs TRBV7-3 and TRBJ2-2, with D possibly TRBD2 on 6 matching bases. The CDR3 is 14 amino acids. The V gene's germline CDR1 is SGHTA and CDR2 FQGTGA. V lost 5 bases and J 5 bases, leaving 12 bases between the germline ends. The CDR3 DNA reads TGTGCCAGCAGCCCCGAGGGAGGAACCGGGGAGCTGTTTTTT. Its protein product is CASSPEGGTGELFF.

The J gene is TRBJ2-3, the V gene TRBV5-1, with TRBD2 identical over 8 bases. CDR3 length equals 16 residues. V shed 0 bases, J shed 1 base, and the junction held 4 bases outside the gene matches. Germline-derived CDR1 and CDR2 are SGHRS and YFSETQ. CDR3 coding DNA: TGCGCCAGCAGCTTGGCCCGGGGGGGCCGCACAGATACGCAGTATTTT. Its translation: CASSLARGGRTDTQYF.

This clonotype has just one count. The rearrangement joins TRBV27 to TRBJ1-2; possibly TRBD1 for D (6 bases). Germline V CDR1 and CDR2: MNHEY, SMNVEV (reference sequence). This CDR3 has 13 amino acids. V was shortened by 4 bases and J by 4 bases, with 10 bases between the two germline ends. The CDR3: CASSSSTGYGYTF. The CDR3 nucleotides are TGTGCCAGCAGTTCCTCGACAGGCTATGGCTACACCTTC.

The chain combines TRBV28 with TRBJ1-5, with D uncertain. Germline V gene data show CDR1 as MDHEN and CDR2 as SYDVKM. CDR3 length: 12 amino acids. With 7 bases removed from V and 4 bases from J, the gap between germline ends came to 8 bases. CDR3 sequence (DNA): TGTGCCAGCAATGGCCTAAATCAGCCCCAGCATTTT. Translation gives CASNGLNQPQHF.

The chain employs TRBV10-2 and TRBJ1-5; tentative D call: TRBD1 (5 bases). CDR1 is WSHSY, CDR2 SAAADI, per germline. The germline V and J ends were trimmed by 2 bases and 9 bases, with 14 bases remaining between them. The CDR3 loop spans 14 amino acids. In DNA, the CDR3 is TGCGCCAGCAGTGAGAAGGGACCCCAGGGGCCCCAGCATTTT. Its protein product is CASSEKGPQGPQHF.

V and J are TRBV6-5 and TRBJ2-7, with 9 bases aligning to TRBD2. Germline V gives CDR1 MNHEY, CDR2 SVGAGI. The CDR3 loop spans 18 amino acids. Unmatched junction bases numbered 15, after V lost 6 bases and J lost 0 bases. CDR3 nucleotide sequence: TGTGCCAGCAGCCGACTCGGGGCGGGGGGGGGAAGCTCCTACGAGCAGTACTTC. Protein product: CASSRLGAGGGSSYEQYF.

The chain's CDR3 is CASRAGVPSYEQYF. In nucleotides, the CDR3 is TGTGCCAGCAGGGCGGGGGTGCCCTCCTACGAGCAGTACTTC. The chain links TRBV6-1 to TRBJ2-7, with TRBD2 matching over 7 bases. J lost 0 bases, V lost 6 bases, and 5 bases had no gene match. This CDR3 comprises 14 residues. Germline V gene data show CDR1 as MNHNS and CDR2 as SASEGT.

This chain uses TRBV11-2 with TRBJ1-2; D is ambiguous. CDR3 length equals 16 residues. Germline CDR1 and CDR2: SGHAT and FQNNGV. The V end was cut by 3 bases, the J end by 0 bases, with 14 bases between. The CDR3 region has the DNA TGTGCCAGCAGCTTTCCCAGGCGGACTACTAACTATGGCTACACCTTC. Translating it yields CASSFPRRTTNYGYTF.

A few counts support this clonotype. The V gene is TRBV18, the J gene TRBJ2-3; the D is unclear. CDR3 length: 16 amino acids. Deletions cut 0 bases from V and 0 bases from J, with 10 bases between. Germline-derived CDR1 and CDR2 are KGHSH and LQKENI. CDR3 amino acids: CASSPPSTPSTDTQYF. The CDR3 coding sequence is TGTGCCAGCTCACCACCGTCCACCCCGAGCACAGATACGCAGTATTTT. The variable domain in full, completed from reference TRBV18 and TRBJ2-3, reads NAGVMQNPRHLVRRRGQEARLRCSPMKGHSHVYWYRQLPEEGLKFMVYLQKENIIDESGMPKERFSAEFPKEGPSILRIQQVVRGDSAAYFCASSPPSTPSTDTQYFGPGTRLTVL.

This chain uses TRBV29-1 with TRBJ1-2; tentative D call: TRBD1 (6 bases). Germline V gives CDR1 SQVTM, CDR2 ANQGSEA. Trimming left V 2 bases short and J 3 bases short, with 10 bases between. The CDR3 sequence is 13 residues long. The CDR3 reads CSVERQGYYGYTF. The CDR3 DNA is TGCAGCGTTGAAAGGCAGGGGTACTATGGCTACACCTTC. Looking up the rest from reference TRBV29-1 and TRBJ1-2 gives the full variable domain: SAVISQKPSRDICQRGTSLTIQCQVDSQVTMMFWYRQQPGQSLTLIATANQGSEATYESGFVIDKFPISRPNLTFSTLTVSNMSPEDSSIYLCSVERQGYYGYTFGSGTRLTVV.

A few counts support this clonotype. V and J are TRBV20-1 and TRBJ2-4; the match to TRBD1 covers 8 bases. Trimming took 4 bases from V and 9 from J; bases not matched to a gene: 14. The CDR3 length is 15 residues. The V gene's germline CDR1 is DFQATT and CDR2 SNEGSKA (reference sequence). The CDR3 loop is CSAIIGGQAKVIQYF. In DNA form, the CDR3 reads TGCAGTGCTATAATCGGGGGACAGGCAAAAGTCATTCAGTACTTC.

This sequence joins TRBV29-1 and TRBJ2-6, with TRBD1 matching 7 bases. The CDR3 covers 15 residues. Germline values: CDR1 SQVTM, CDR2 ANQGSEA. Trimming removed 7 bases from V and 0 bases from J; junction bases left unmatched: 6. The CDR3 coding sequence is TGCAGCGCCCGGGACAGCCACTCTGGGGCCAACGTCCTGACTTTC. It is translated as CSARDSHSGANVLTF.

The rearrangement joins TRBV12-3 or TRBV12-4 to TRBJ2-5; the D call may be TRBD1 or TRBD2 (5 bases each). Trimming removed 5 bases at V and 5 bases at J, with 21 bases between. The length of the CDR3 is 16 residues. The CDR3 DNA follows: TGTGCCAGCAGTCCACGACAGACCAGTTGGGGGGAGACCCAGTACTTC. This translates into CASSPRQTSWGETQYF.

The gene calls are TRBV25-1 and TRBJ1-1, with a weak D call TRBD1 (5 bases). This CDR3 has 15 residues. V was clipped by 7 bases and J by 0 bases, with 15 bases between them. CDR1 MGHDK and CDR2 SYGVNS come from the germline V gene. This CDR3 is CASTGAAGLNTEAFF. In nucleotides, the CDR3 is TGTGCCAGCACCGGGGCGGCAGGGTTGAACACTGAAGCTTTCTTT.

V and J are TRBV3-1 and TRBJ2-5, with TRBD2 matching over 9 bases. The CDR3 is 15 amino acids. From germline, CDR1 is LGHDT and CDR2 YNNKEL (reference sequence). The V and J ends lost 4 bases and 4 bases, in that order; junction bases with no gene match: 7. CDR3 coding DNA: TGTGCCAGCAGCCCCAGACCAGCGGGGGGAGAGACCCAGTACTTC. Its translation: CASSPRPAGGETQYF.

The chain combines TRBV7-2 with TRBJ1-5; D is unresolved. Between the trimmed V and J ends, which lost 5 bases and 8 bases, there was a span of 10 bases. CDR3 length equals 12 residues. Germline loops: CDR1 SGHTA, CDR2 FQGNSA. In DNA, the CDR3 is TGTGCCAGCAGCCCGGGGTCCGAGCCCCAGCATTTT. Its protein product is CASSPGSEPQHF.

This chain connects TRBV6-1 to TRBJ1-5; D is possibly TRBD1 (5 bases). This CDR3 is built from 16 residues. The V end lost 2 bases, the J end lost 2 bases, and 13 bases lay between the germline ends. The V gene's germline CDR1 is MNHNS and CDR2 SASEGT. CDR3 protein: CASSEWQGIRNQPQHF. The CDR3 DNA reads TGTGCCAGCAGTGAATGGCAGGGTATTCGCAATCAGCCCCAGCATTTT.